The TCR beta chain under discussion was sequenced for a study of blood T cell repertoires in COVID-19. At the level of the study: Acute and convalescent COVID-19 specimens originated in the United States, Italy and Spain. Sources were T cells, B-cell-depleted T cells, or PBMCs; the material itself was cDNA or gDNA.

During active infection, Seattle patients enrolled and were then monitored through disease. The assay was immunoSEQ multiplex PCR, and TCRdb's table has in-frame clones only and misses some. Found here are 300,000 to 400,000 clones, around 89% of them singletons; the top ten hold 1.6%. The sample was peripheral blood. The source is a woman aged 25 to 39 with COVID-19, enrolled during active disease.

CDR3 residues: CASSQPGETQYF. CDR3 coding DNA: TGTGCCAGCAGCCAACCAGGGGAGACCCAGTACTTC. V and J are TRBV3-1 (or the pseudogene TRBV3-2) and TRBJ2-5; TRBD1 might be the D (5 bases). The V end was cut by 2 bases, the J end by 5 bases, with 6 bases between. The CDR3 extends over 12 amino acids. Germline lookup yields CDR1 LGHDT and CDR2 YNNKEL (reference sequence).